Listed below are T cell receptor beta chains from one sample, sequenced in a study of T-cell reconstitution after alpha-beta-depleted transplantation in children. MiXCR, applied by TCRdb to the PCR reads, yields one record per CDR3 protein. Counted here are 580,000 or so distinct CDR3 sequences, under 30% occurring once; the ten biggest clones make up 13% to 15%. The starting material was PBMCs, mostly from graft donor cells, obtained 360 days after TCRalphabeta/CD19-depleted stem cell transplant. Source of these receptors: a boy less than two years old who had a stem cell transplant for acute myeloid leukemia, so the T cells may come from the graft donor. The CDR3 runs from the conserved cysteine through the conserved F or W.

>TRBV12-3/TRBV12-4|TRBJ2-3
CASSPPGARADTQYF
>TRBV20-1|TRBJ2-1
CSARYRGGDEQFF
>TRBV7-6|TRBJ2-5
CASSLRSPETQYF
>TRBV29-1|TRBJ2-2
CSVVTATTGELFF
>TRBV18|TRBJ2-3
CASSPQLDPSTDTQYF
>TRBV5-1|TRBJ2-1
CASSAGLPVEQFF
>TRBV20-1|TRBJ1-2
CSARGRTGETNYGYTF
>TRBV7-2|TRBJ2-1
CASSHRVRANEQFF
>TRBV20-1|TRBJ2-3
CSARDLTRSTDTQYF
>TRBV20-1|TRBJ2-7
CSARDPWTATYEQYF
>TRBV20-1|TRBJ2-7
CSAIAGGSYEQYF
>TRBV10-3|TRBJ1-2
CAISVGRGEGPSHGYTF
>TRBV28|TRBJ1-5
CASSRRGPNQPQHF
>TRBV12-3/TRBV12-4|TRBJ2-3
CASASPPGQGEDTQYF
>TRBV15|TRBJ1-4
CATSRRQAFNNEKLFF
>TRBV7-9|TRBJ2-7
CASSLSDGATDEQYF
>TRBV19|TRBJ2-1
CASSRTDRVTNEQFF
>TRBV7-6|TRBJ2-3
CASSLVVGAADTQYF
>TRBV20-1|TRBJ2-1
CSARKAGGRLVGPYNEQFF